The 3 T cell receptor beta chains below were found in one sample sequenced in a study of CD8+ T cells in alopecia areata. RNA extraction was followed by reverse transcription into cDNA, which acted as the sequencing template. Profiling relied on immunoSEQ multiplex PCR, and the TCRdb table lists in-frame clones only, not all of them. The sample records 130,000 to 150,000 clones, 45% to 60% being singletons. The sample comprised CD4+ T cells sorted from blood. The receptors originated from a human donor with alopecia areata.

The gene calls are TRBV30 and TRBJ2-3; 8 nucleotides match TRBD2. The J segment lost 5 bases and the V segment lost 2 bases, leaving 12 bases of the junction unmatched. The CDR3 has 16 residues. The germline V gene has CDR1 GTSNPN and CDR2 SVGIG (reference sequence). DNA of the CDR3: TGTGCCTGGAGTCCTCCAAGCGGGAGAGGGGGAGATACGCAGTATTTT. Protein product: CAWSPPSGRGGDTQYF.

In this sample, this clone turned up a few times. The chain recombines TRBV29-1 with TRBJ2-5; TRBD2 matches 9 bases. This CDR3 spans 15 amino acids. The germline CDR1 and CDR2 sequences are SQVTM and ANQGSEA. Trimming took 4 bases from V and 5 from J; bases not matched to a gene: 11. The CDR3 region has the DNA TGCAGCGTTGGGGTTACGGGACTAGCATCTGAGACCCAGTACTTC. It translates to CSVGVTGLASETQYF.

The genes are TRBV16 and TRBJ1-5, with D unresolved. Germline CDR1 KGHSY, CDR2 FQNENV. The CDR3 loop spans 15 amino acids. V lost 4 bases and J lost 2, with 12 bases in between. CDR3 residues: CASSLQATGNQPQHF. The DNA of the CDR3 is TGTGCCAGCAGCCTTCAAGCCACAGGCAATCAGCCCCAGCATTTT. Full variable domain (remainder filled in from reference TRBV16 and TRBJ1-5): GEEVAQTPKHLVRGEGQKAKLYCAPIKGHSYVFWYQQVLKNEFKFLISFQNENVFDETGMPKERFSAKCLPNSPCSLEIQATKLEDSAVYFCASSLQATGNQPQHFGDGTRLSIL.